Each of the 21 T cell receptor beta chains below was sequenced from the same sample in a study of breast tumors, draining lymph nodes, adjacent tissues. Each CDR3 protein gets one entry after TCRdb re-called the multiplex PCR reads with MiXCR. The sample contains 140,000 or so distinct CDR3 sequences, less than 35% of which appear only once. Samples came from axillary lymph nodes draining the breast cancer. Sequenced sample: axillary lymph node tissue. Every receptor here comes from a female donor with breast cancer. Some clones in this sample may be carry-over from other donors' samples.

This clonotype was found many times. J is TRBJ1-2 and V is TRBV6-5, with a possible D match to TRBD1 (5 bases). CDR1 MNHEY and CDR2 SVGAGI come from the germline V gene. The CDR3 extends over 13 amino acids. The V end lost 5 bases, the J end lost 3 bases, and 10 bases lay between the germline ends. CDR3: CASSHGRDYGYTF. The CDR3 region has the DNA TGTGCCAGCAGTCACGGCAGGGACTATGGCTACACCTTC.

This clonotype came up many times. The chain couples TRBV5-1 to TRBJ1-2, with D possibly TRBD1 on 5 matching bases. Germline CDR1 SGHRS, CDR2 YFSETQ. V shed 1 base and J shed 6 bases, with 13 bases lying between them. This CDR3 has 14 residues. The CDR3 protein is CASSLLSGSNGYTF. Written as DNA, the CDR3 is TGCGCCAGCAGCTTGTTATCAGGGAGTAATGGCTACACCTTC.

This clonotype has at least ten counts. CDR3 protein: CASSDTDRGSGYTF. The CDR3, as DNA: TGTGCCAGCAGTGACACAGACAGGGGAAGTGGCTACACCTTC. This chain joins TRBV6-1 and TRBJ1-2; 8 bases line up with TRBD1. V was pared by 3 bases and J by 7 bases, with 7 bases of the junction left unmatched. CDR3 length equals 14 residues. Germline CDR1 and CDR2: MNHNS and SASEGT.

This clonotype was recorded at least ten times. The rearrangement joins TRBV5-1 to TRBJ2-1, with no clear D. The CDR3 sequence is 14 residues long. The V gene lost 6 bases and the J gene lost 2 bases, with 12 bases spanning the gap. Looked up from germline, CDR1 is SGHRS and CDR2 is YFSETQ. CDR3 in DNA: TGCGCCAGCAAGTTCGAGGTTGCCTACAATGAGCAGTTCTTC. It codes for CASKFEVAYNEQFF.

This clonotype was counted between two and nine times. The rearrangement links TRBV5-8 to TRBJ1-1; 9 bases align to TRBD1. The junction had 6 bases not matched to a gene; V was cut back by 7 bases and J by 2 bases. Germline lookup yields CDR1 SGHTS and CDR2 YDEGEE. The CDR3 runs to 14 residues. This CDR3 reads CASGTGGRNTEAFF. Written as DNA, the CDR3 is TGTGCCAGCGGAACAGGGGGCCGAAACACTGAAGCTTTCTTT.

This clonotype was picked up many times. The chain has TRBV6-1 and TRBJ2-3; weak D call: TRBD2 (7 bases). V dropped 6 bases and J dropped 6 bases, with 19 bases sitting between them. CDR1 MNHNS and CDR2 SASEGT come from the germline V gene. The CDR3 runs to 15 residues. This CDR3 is CASRSGRGAGDTQYF. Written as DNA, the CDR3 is TGTGCCAGCAGGTCGGGACGGGGGGCCGGGGATACGCAGTATTTT.

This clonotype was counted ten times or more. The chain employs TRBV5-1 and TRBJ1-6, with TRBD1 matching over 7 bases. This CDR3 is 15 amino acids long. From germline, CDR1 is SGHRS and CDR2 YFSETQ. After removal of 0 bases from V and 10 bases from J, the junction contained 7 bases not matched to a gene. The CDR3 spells CASSLGGGGHSPLHF. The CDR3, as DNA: TGCGCCAGCAGCTTGGGTGGAGGGGGCCACTCACCCCTCCACTTT.

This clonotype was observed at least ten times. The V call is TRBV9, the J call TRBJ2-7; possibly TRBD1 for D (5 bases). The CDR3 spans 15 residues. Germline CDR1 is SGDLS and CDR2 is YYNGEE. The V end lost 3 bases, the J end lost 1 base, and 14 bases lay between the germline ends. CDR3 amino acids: CASSAGPDTSYEQYF. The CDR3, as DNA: TGTGCCAGCAGCGCCGGACCGGACACTTCCTACGAGCAGTACTTC.

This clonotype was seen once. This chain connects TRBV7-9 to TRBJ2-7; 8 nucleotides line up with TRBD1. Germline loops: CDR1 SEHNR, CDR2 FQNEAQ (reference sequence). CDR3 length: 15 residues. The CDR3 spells CVSSLDGGTGPEQYV. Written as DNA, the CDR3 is TGCGTCAGCAGCTTAGATGGGGGGACAGGACCCGAGCAGTACGTC.

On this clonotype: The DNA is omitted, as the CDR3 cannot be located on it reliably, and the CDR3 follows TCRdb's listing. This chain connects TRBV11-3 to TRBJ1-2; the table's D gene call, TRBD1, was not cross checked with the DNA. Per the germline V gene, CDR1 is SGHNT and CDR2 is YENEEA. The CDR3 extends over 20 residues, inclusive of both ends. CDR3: CASSFYICSARTGGAYGYTF.

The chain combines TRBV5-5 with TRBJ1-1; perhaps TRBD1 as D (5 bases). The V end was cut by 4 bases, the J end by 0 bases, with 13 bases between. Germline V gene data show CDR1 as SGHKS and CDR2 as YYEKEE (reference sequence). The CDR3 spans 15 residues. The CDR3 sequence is CASSVEGRLNTEAFF. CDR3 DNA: TGTGCCAGCAGCGTAGAGGGACGTTTGAACACTGAAGCTTTCTTT.

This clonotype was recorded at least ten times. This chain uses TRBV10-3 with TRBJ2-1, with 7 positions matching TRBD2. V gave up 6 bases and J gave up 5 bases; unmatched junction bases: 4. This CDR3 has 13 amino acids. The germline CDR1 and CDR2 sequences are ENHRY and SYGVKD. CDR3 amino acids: CAISVLADNEQFF. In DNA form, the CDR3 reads TGTGCCATCAGCGTTCTAGCGGACAATGAGCAGTTCTTC.

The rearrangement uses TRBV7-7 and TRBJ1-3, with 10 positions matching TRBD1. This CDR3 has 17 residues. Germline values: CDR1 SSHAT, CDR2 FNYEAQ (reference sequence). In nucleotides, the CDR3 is TGTGCTAGAGGGGACCTGGGGACAGGGGCGACTGGAAACACCATATATTTT. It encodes CARGDLGTGATGNTIYF. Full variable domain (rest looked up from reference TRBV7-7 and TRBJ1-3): GAGVSQSPRYKVTKRGQDVTLRCDPISSHATLYWYQQALGQGPEFLTYFNYEAQPDKSGLPSDRFSAERPEGSISTLTIQRTEQRDSAMYRCARGDLGTGATGNTIYFGEGSWLTVV.

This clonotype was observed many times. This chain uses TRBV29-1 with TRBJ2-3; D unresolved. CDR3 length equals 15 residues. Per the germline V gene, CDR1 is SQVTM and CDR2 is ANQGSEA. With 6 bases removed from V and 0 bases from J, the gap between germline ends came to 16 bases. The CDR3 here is CSVLRLSSSTDTQYF. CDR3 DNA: TGCAGCGTCCTTAGACTTTCTTCTAGCACAGATACGCAGTATTTT.

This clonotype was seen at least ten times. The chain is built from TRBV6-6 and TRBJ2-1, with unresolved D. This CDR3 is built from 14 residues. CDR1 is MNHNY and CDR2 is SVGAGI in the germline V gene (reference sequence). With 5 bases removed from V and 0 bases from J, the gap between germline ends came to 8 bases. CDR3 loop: CASSHVHSYNEQFF. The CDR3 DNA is TGTGCCAGCAGTCATGTCCACTCCTACAATGAGCAGTTCTTC.

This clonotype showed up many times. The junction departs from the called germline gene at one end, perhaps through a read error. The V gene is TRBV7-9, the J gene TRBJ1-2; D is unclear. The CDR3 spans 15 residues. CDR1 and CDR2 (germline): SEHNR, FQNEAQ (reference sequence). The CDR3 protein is CASSLTVAATYGYPF. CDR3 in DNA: TGTGCCAGCAGCTTGACCGTGGCAGCGACCTATGGCTACCCCTTC.

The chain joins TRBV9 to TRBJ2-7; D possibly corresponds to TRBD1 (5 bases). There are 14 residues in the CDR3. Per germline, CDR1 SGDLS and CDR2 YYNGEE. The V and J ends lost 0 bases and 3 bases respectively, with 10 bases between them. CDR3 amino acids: CASSVDRSNYEQYV. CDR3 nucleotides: TGTGCCAGCAGCGTAGACAGGTCGAACTACGAGCAGTACGTC.

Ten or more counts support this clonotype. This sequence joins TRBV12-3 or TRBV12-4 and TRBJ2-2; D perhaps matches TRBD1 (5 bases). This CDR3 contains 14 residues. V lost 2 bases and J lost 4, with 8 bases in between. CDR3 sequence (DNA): TGTGCCAGCAGTTTACAGGGTATCACCGGGGAGCTGTTTTTT. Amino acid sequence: CASSLQGITGELFF.

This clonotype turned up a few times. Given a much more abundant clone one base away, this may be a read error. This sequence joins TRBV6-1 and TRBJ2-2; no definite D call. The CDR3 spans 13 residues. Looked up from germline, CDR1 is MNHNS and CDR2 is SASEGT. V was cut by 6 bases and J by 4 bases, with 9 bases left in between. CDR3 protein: CASRHLATGELFF. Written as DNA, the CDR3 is TGTGCCAGCAGACACCTTGCCACCGGGGAGCTGTTTTTT.

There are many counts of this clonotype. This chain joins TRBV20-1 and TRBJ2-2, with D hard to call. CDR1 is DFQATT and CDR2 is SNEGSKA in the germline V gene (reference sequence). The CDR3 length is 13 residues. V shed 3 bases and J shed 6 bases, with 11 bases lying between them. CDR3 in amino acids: CSARTQVAGELFF. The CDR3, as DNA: TGCAGTGCTAGGACACAAGTCGCCGGGGAGCTGTTTTTT.

In DNA, the CDR3 is TGTGCCAGCAGCCCCCGGACAGGGGGCGGGTATAATTCACCCCTCCACTTT. Encoded protein: CASSPRTGGGYNSPLHF. The V gene is TRBV7-2, the J gene TRBJ1-6, with 11 bases matching TRBD1. Trimming cost V 5 bases and J 4 bases; bases outside gene matches: 7. Germline CDR1 reads SGHTA; CDR2 reads FQGNSA. The CDR3 consists of 17 residues.